This T cell receptor beta chain was recovered during a study of OX40 agonist ivuxolimab in advanced cancers. On this clone itself: As yet, its antigen is unknown.

Sequenced by immunoSEQ multiplex PCR; TCRdb stores in-frame clones only, minus some. The data hold 55,000 to 80,000 clones, with about 80% observed a single time. J was trimmed by 6 bases and V by 6 bases; bases with no gene match: 8. Germline V CDR1 and CDR2: MNHNS, SASEGT. The CDR3 runs to 14 residues. Study-wide results and caveats: By week 6 at 0.1 to 3.0 mg/kg, blood CD4+ and CD8+ T cells had expanded clonally. Low normalized T-cell clonal expansion was also seen in some nonresponders.

The rearrangement uses TRBV6-1 and TRBJ2-1; the match to TRBD2 covers 7 bases. This specimen was CD4+ or CD8+ T cells sorted from blood, taken in a trial of the OX40 agonist ivuxolimab. The TCR was taken from an adult with an advanced solid tumor such as melanoma, head and neck, liver or kidney cancer. Here the CDR3 reads CASSTSGNFNEQFF. The CDR3 DNA reads TGTGCCAGCAGCACCAGCGGGAACTTCAATGAGCAGTTCTTC.